Shown below are 19 T cell receptor beta chains from a single sample sequenced in a study of HIV-infected patients and healthy controls. Whole blood was used without fractionation, so all unsorted peripheral T cells were included. About 550 ng RNA was reverse transcribed with alpha and beta constant-region primers. Using multiplexing indices, alpha and beta chain libraries were generated apart by chain-specific third strand synthesis. TCRdb reanalysed the 5' RACE reads using MiXCR and keeps one entry per CDR3 protein. The profile shows more than 15,000 distinct CDR3 sequences, approximately 9% of them singletons. Sequencing was performed on blood. All receptors come from an adult in good health.

The rearrangement uses TRBV29-1 and TRBJ2-3; no clear D gene. V shed 7 bases and J shed 3 bases, with 5 bases lying between them. The germline gives CDR1 SQVTM, CDR2 ANQGSEA. The CDR3 runs to 10 residues. The CDR3 sequence: CSARTDTQYF. In nucleotides, the CDR3 is TGCAGCGCTCGTACAGATACGCAGTATTTT.

The chain carries TRBV12-3 or TRBV12-4 and TRBJ2-5; 8 positions agree with TRBD2. V was pared by 6 bases and J by 7 bases, with 13 bases of the junction left unmatched. CDR3 size: 15 residues. CDR3 protein: CASRESGSGFVTQYF. CDR3 sequence (DNA): TGTGCCAGCAGAGAGAGCGGGAGTGGATTCGTGACCCAGTACTTC.

Judged by abundance, this clonotype is medium-sized (0.01 to 0.1%). The chain is built from TRBV5-5 and TRBJ1-1, with 7 bases lining up with TRBD1. The J segment lost 0 bases and the V segment lost 0 bases, leaving 8 bases of the junction unmatched. This CDR3 spans 17 amino acids. From germline, CDR1 is SGHKS and CDR2 YYEKEE (reference sequence). DNA of the CDR3: TGTGCCAGCAGCTTGGCACAGGGGAGTATGGTGAACACTGAAGCTTTCTTT. Translation gives CASSLAQGSMVNTEAFF.

A remark on this clonotype: A much larger clone lies one base from this, so it may be a read error. The chain combines TRBV20-1 with TRBJ2-5; D call uncertain. V was shortened by 8 bases and J by 1 base, with 14 bases between the two germline ends. The CDR3 consists of 13 residues. Germline V gene sequence: CDR1 DFQATT, CDR2 SNEGSKA (reference sequence). The DNA of the CDR3 is TGCAGTACCAGACTCTCGCTCCAAGAGACCCAGTACTTC. Translation: CSTRLSLQETQYF.

This clonotype has only a few counts. The rearrangement uses TRBV2 and TRBJ1-3; D is undetermined. V was cut by 7 bases and J by 4 bases, with 20 bases left in between. The CDR3 extends over 16 amino acids. Looked up from germline, CDR1 is SNHLY and CDR2 is FYNNEI. The CDR3, as DNA: TGTGCCAGCACCGAGGAGGGTCTACTTGGGGGAAACACCATATATTTT. It yields the protein CASTEEGLLGGNTIYF.

The table lists this clonotype with a few counts. CDR3 nucleotide sequence: TGTGCCAGCCTTGACAGGGTTTACAATGAGCAGTTCTTC. Translation: CASLDRVYNEQFF. V usage is TRBV6-6 and J usage is TRBJ2-1; the match to TRBD1 covers 7 bases. The CDR3 has 13 amino acids. Unmatched junction bases numbered 5, after V lost 8 bases and J lost 4 bases. The germline V gene has CDR1 MNHNY and CDR2 SVGAGI (reference sequence).

This clonotype came up many times. V usage is TRBV4-2 and J usage is TRBJ2-1; the match to TRBD2 covers 7 bases. The CDR3 is made up of 15 amino acids. Germline V gives CDR1 LGHNA, CDR2 YNFKEQ. The J segment lost 10 bases and the V segment lost 1 base, leaving 10 bases of the junction unmatched. DNA for the CDR3: TGTGCCAGCAGCCAAGGGATTACACGGGAGGACGAGCAGTTCTTC. The encoded protein is CASSQGITREDEQFF.

By sample fraction, this clonotype is medium-sized. The chain couples TRBV4-1 to TRBJ2-4; D may be TRBD1 (6 bases). This CDR3 comprises 17 residues. Germline V gene lookup returns CDR1 MGHRA and CDR2 YSYEKL. V lost 3 bases and J lost 2, with 17 bases in between. In nucleotides, the CDR3 is TGCGCCAGCAGCCAGGTTGGACAGCCAAATACCAAAAACATTCAGTACTTC. Translating gives CASSQVGQPNTKNIQYF.

In its sample, this clonotype was seen many times. This rearrangement joins TRBV20-1 to TRBJ2-7; D is unresolved. CDR1 is DFQATT and CDR2 is SNEGSKA in the germline V gene (reference sequence). The CDR3 loop spans 14 amino acids. Trimming pared 0 bases from V and 0 bases from J, leaving 9 bases between. The CDR3 DNA is TGCAGTGCTAGAGAAGGTGCCTACTCCTACGAGCAGTACTTC. Translation gives CSAREGAYSYEQYF.

This clonotype showed up many times. The V and J genes are TRBV6-5 and TRBJ1-1; maybe TRBD1 (6 bases). V lost 10 bases and J 8 bases, leaving 20 bases between the germline ends. The CDR3 contains 13 residues. Germline loops: CDR1 MNHEY, CDR2 SVGAGI. As DNA, the CDR3 is TGTGCCACCACCCTCGCGGGGGCTCGAGAAGCTTTCTTT. This translates into CATTLAGAREAFF.

In its sample, this clonotype is medium-sized. V usage is TRBV5-4 and J usage is TRBJ2-3; D is ambiguous. In germline, CDR1 is SGHNT, CDR2 YYREEE (reference sequence). V was pared by 0 bases and J by 0 bases, with 5 bases between. CDR3 length: 14 amino acids. The CDR3 is CASSLGMSTDTQYF. The CDR3 coding sequence is TGTGCCAGCAGCTTGGGAATGAGCACAGATACGCAGTATTTT.

By sample fraction, this clonotype is medium-sized. The V gene is TRBV19, the J gene TRBJ1-1; D not resolved. This CDR3 comprises 15 residues. CDR1 and CDR2 from the germline V gene are LNHDA and SQIVND (reference sequence). Trimming removed 4 bases at V and 0 bases at J, with 12 bases between. The CDR3 loop is CASSTHEALNTEAFF. CDR3 coding DNA: TGTGCCAGTAGTACCCACGAGGCGCTGAACACTGAAGCTTTCTTT.

This clonotype was counted many times. The chain carries TRBV12-3 or TRBV12-4 and TRBJ1-1; 8 bases map to TRBD1. The CDR3 covers 15 residues. Germline trimming cut 6 bases from V and 6 bases from J; bases unmatched to any gene: 12. The CDR3 region is CASSLTGTGAAEAFF. CDR3 nucleotides: TGTGCCAGCAGCCTAACCGGGACAGGAGCCGCTGAAGCTTTCTTT.

This clonotype was counted many times. V usage is TRBV6-5 and J usage is TRBJ2-3, with TRBD2 matching over 9 bases. The length of the CDR3 is 16 residues. Per the germline V gene, CDR1 is MNHEY and CDR2 is SVGAGI. V shed 6 bases, J shed 4 bases, and the junction held 11 bases outside the gene matches. The DNA of the CDR3 is TGTGCCAGCAGCCAGCGCGTAGCGGGAGTCGCAGATACGCAGTATTTT. Its translation: CASSQRVAGVADTQYF.

This clonotype was recorded at least ten times. The V call is TRBV7-2, the J call TRBJ2-1; TRBD2 matches at 10 bases. In germline, CDR1 is SGHTA, CDR2 FQGNSA. This CDR3 is built from 16 residues. V shed 1 base, J shed 8 bases, and the junction held 8 bases outside the gene matches. CDR3 DNA: TGTGCCAGCAGCTTAGACCCTAGCGGGAGAAGGGATGAGCAGTTCTTC. Amino acid sequence: CASSLDPSGRRDEQFF. The complete variable domain, with remaining parts taken from reference TRBV7-2 and TRBJ2-1, reads GAGVSQSPSNKVTEKGKDVELRCDPISGHTALYWYRQSLGQGLEFLIYFQGNSAPDKSGLPSDRFSAERTGGSVSTLTIQRTQQEDSAVYLCASSLDPSGRRDEQFFGPGTRLTVL.

This clonotype was seen many times. The V and J genes are TRBV6-1 and TRBJ2-7; D is undetermined. The CDR3 runs 13 residues. The germline V gene has CDR1 MNHNS and CDR2 SASEGT. With 3 bases removed from V and 4 bases from J, the gap between germline ends came to 10 bases. The DNA for the CDR3 is TGTGCCAGCAGTGATGGTTTCGTGTACGAGCAGTACTTC. The encoded protein is CASSDGFVYEQYF.

This clonotype was seen repeatedly, ten times or more. The genes are TRBV5-1 and TRBJ2-3, with D maybe TRBD1 (5 bases). The CDR3 length is 14 residues. V lost 2 bases and J lost 6, with 13 bases in between. Germline CDR1 is SGHRS and CDR2 is YFSETQ. CDR3 coding DNA: TGCGCCAGCAGCTTTGCAGCTGCAGGGGATACGCAGTATTTT. Translated: CASSFAAAGDTQYF.

This clonotype counts as medium-sized (0.01 to 0.1%). The rearrangement uses TRBV11-2 and TRBJ2-1; 9 bases are a match to TRBD1. The CDR3 runs to 15 residues. Germline-derived CDR1 and CDR2 are SGHAT and FQNNGV. V dropped 0 bases and J dropped 7; count of bases not matched to a gene: 4. In DNA, the CDR3 is TGTGCCAGCAGCTTAGAACAGGGGGCGTGGAATGAGCAGTTCTTC. Amino acid sequence: CASSLEQGAWNEQFF.

V usage is TRBV5-1 and J usage is TRBJ2-5; D is uncertain. V was shortened by 5 bases and J by 0 bases, with 8 bases between the two germline ends. CDR3 length: 13 residues. The germline CDR1 and CDR2 sequences are SGHRS and YFSETQ. In nucleotides, the CDR3 is TGCGCCAGCAGAACGCGGTACCAAGAGACCCAGTACTTC. Translated: CASRTRYQETQYF.